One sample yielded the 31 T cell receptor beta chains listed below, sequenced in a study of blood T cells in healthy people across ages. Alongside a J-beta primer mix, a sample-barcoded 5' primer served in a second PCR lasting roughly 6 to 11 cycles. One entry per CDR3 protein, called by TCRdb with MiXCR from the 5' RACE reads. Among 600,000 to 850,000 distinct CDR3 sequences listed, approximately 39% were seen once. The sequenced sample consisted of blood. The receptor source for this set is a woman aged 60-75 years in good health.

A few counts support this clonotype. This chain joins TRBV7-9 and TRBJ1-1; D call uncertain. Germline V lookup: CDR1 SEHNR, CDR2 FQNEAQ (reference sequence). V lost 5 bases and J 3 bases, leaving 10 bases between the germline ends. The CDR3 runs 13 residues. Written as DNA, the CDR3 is TGTGCCAGCAGCCCACAACACGACACTGAAGCTTTCTTT. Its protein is CASSPQHDTEAFF.

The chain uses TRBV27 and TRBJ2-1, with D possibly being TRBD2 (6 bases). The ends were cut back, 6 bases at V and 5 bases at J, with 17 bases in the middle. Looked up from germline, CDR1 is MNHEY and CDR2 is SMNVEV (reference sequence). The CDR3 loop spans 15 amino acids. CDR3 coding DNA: TGTGCCAGCAGGCCGATAGCGGAGGCTAACAATGAGCAGTTCTTC. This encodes CASRPIAEANNEQFF.

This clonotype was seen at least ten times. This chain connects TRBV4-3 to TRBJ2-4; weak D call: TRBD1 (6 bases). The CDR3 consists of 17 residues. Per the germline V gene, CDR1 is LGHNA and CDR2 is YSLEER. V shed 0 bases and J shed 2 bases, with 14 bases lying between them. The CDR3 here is CASSQEEWGQPKNIQYF. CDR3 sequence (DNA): TGCGCCAGCAGCCAAGAGGAGTGGGGGCAGCCCAAAAACATTCAGTACTTC.

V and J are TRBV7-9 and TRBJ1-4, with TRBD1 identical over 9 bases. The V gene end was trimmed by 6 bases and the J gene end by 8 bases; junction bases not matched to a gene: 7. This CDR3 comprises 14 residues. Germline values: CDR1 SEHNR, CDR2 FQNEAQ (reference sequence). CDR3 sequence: CASRSGQGDEKLFF. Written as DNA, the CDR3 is TGTGCCAGCAGGTCGGGACAGGGAGACGAAAAACTGTTTTTT.

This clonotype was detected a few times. CDR3 in amino acids: CASSPRSGPYNEQFF. CDR3 coding DNA: TGTGCCAGCAGCCCCCGAAGCGGGCCATACAATGAGCAGTTCTTC. The chain has TRBV12-3 or TRBV12-4 and TRBJ2-1; a possible D gene is TRBD2 (6 bases). With 6 bases removed from V and 4 bases from J, the gap between germline ends came to 16 bases. The CDR3 is 15 residues long.

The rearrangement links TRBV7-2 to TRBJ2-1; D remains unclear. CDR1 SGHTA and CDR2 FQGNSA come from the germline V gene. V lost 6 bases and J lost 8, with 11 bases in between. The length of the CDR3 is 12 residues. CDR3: CASSPIMYEQFF. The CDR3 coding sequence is TGTGCCAGCAGTCCGATCATGTATGAGCAGTTCTTC.

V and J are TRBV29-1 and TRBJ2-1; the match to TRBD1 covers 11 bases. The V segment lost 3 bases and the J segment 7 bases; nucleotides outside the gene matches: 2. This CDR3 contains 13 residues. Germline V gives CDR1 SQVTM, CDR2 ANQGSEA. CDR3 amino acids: CSVEGQGGNEQFF. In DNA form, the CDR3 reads TGCAGCGTTGAGGGACAGGGGGGGAATGAGCAGTTCTTC.

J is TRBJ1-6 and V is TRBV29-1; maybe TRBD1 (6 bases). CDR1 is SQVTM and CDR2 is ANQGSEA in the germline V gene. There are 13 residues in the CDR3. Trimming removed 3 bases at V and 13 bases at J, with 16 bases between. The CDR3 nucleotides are TGCAGCGTTGATGAGGGGGGGGGCACGCCCCTCCACTTT. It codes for CSVDEGGGTPLHF.

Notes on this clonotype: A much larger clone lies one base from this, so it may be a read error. This CDR3 is CSVDAQGAEAQYF. CDR3 nucleotide sequence: TGCAGCGTTGATGCACAGGGGGCAGAGGCCCAGTACTTC. The chain uses TRBV29-1 and TRBJ2-5; TRBD1 matches 9 bases. The germline V gene encodes CDR1 SQVTM and CDR2 ANQGSEA. The CDR3 extends over 13 amino acids.

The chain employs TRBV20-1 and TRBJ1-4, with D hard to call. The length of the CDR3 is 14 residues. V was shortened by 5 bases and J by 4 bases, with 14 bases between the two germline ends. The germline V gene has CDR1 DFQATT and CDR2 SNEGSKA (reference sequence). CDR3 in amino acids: CSAPQTGDNEKLFF. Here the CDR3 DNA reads TGCAGTGCTCCCCAGACCGGGGATAATGAAAAACTGTTTTTT.

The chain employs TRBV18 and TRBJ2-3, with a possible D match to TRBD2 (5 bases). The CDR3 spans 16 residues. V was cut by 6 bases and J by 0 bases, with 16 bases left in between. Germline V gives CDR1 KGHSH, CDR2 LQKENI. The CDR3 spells CASSPTGSLSTDTQYF. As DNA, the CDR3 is TGTGCCAGCTCTCCCACGGGGAGCCTTAGCACAGATACGCAGTATTTT.

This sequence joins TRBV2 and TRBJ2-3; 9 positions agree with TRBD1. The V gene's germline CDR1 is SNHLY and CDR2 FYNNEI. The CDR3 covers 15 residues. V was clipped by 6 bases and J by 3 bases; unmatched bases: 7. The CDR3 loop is CASRDRGIETDTQYF. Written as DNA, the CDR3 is TGTGCCAGCAGGGACAGGGGAATCGAAACAGATACGCAGTATTTT.

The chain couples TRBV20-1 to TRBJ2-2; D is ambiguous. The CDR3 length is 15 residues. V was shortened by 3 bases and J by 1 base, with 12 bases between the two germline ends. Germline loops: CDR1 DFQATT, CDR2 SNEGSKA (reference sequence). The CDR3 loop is CSASGDNGNTGELFF. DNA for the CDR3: TGCAGTGCTAGCGGAGACAATGGGAACACCGGGGAGCTGTTTTTT.

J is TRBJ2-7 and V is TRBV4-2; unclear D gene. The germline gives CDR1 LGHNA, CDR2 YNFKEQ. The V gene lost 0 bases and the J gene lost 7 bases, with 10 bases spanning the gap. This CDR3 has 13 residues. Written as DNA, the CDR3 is TGTGCCAGCAGCCAAGATCATACAAATGAGCAGTACTTC. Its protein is CASSQDHTNEQYF.

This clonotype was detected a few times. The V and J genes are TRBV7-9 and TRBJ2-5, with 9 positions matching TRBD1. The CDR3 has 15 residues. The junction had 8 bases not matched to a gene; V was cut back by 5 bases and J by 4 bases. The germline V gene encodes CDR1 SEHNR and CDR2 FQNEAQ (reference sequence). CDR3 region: CASSPRDRAGETQYF. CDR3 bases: TGTGCCAGCAGCCCTCGGGACAGGGCTGGAGAGACCCAGTACTTC.

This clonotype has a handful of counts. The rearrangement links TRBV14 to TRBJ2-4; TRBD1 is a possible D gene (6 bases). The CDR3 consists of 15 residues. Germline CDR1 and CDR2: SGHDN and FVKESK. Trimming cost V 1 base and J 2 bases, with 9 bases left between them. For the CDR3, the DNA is TGTGCCAGCAGCCAAGCGAGGGGGTCCAAAAACATTCAGTACTTC. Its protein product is CASSQARGSKNIQYF. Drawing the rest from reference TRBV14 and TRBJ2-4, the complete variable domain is EAGVTQFPSHSVIEKGQTVTLRCDPISGHDNLYWYRRVMGKEIKFLLHFVKESKQDESGMPNNRFLAERTGGTYSTLKVQPAELEDSGVYFCASSQARGSKNIQYFGAGTRLSVL.

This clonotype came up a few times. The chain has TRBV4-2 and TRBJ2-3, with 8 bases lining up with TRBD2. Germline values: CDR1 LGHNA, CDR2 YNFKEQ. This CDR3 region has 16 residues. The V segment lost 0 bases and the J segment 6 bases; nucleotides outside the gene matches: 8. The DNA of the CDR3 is TGTGCCAGCAGCCAAGACTACAGAGCGGGGGTTGATACGCAGTATTTT. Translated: CASSQDYRAGVDTQYF.

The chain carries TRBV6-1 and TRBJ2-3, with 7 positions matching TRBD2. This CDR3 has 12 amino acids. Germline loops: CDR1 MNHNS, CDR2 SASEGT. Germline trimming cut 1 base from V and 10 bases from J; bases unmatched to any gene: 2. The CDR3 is CASSEVGRAQYF. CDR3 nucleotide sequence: TGTGCCAGCAGTGAAGTGGGGAGGGCGCAGTATTTT.

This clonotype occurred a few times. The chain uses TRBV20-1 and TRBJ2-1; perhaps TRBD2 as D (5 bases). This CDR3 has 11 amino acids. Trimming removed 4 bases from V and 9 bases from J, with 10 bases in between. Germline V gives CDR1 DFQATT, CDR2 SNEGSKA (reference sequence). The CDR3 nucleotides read TGCAGTGCTATTGAGCGGAGTGAGCAGTTCTTC. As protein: CSAIERSEQFF.

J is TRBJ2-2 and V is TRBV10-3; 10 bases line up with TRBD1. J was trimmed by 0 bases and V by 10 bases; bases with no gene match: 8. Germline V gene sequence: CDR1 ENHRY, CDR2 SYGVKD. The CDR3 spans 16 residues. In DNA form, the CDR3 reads TGTGCCACTTGGGACAGGGGCGGCGCGAACACCGGGGAGCTGTTTTTT. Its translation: CATWDRGGANTGELFF.

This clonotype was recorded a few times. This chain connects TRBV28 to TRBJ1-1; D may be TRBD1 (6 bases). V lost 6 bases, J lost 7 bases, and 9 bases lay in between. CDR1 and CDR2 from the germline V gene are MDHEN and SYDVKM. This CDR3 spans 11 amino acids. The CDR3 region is CASSLQGEAFF. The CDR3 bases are TGTGCCAGCAGCTTACAGGGTGAAGCTTTCTTT.

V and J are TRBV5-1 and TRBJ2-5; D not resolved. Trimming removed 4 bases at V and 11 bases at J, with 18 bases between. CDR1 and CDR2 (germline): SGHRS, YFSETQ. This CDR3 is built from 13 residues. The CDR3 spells CASSLDLLDEQYF. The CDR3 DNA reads TGCGCCAGCAGCCTAGACCTGCTAGATGAGCAGTACTTC.

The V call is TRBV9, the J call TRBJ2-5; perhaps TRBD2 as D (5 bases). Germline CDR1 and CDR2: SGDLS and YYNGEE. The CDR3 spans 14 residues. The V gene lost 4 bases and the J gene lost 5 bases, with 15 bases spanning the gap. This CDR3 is CASSPRRERETQYF. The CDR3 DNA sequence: TGTGCCAGCAGCCCCCGCCGGGAACGGGAGACCCAGTACTTC.

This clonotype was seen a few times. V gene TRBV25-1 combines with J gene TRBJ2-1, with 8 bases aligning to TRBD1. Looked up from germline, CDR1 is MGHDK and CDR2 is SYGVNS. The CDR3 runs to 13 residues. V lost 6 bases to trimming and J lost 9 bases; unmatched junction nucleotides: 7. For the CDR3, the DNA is TGTGCCAGCAGACCGACAGGGGCGAGTGAGCAGTTCTTC. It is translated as CASRPTGASEQFF.

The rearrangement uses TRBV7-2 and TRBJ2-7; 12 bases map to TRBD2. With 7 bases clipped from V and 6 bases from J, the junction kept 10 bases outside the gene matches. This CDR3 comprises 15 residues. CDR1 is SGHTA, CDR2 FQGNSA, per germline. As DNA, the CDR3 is TGTGCCAGCACCCCAAGACTAGCGGGAGATGGCGAGCAGTACTTC. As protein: CASTPRLAGDGEQYF.

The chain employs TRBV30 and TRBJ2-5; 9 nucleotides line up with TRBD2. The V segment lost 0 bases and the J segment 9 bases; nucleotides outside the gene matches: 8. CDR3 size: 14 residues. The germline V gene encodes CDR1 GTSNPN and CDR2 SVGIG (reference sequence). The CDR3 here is CAWSVLAGGRAQYF. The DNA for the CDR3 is TGTGCCTGGAGTGTACTGGCGGGGGGGAGAGCCCAGTACTTC.

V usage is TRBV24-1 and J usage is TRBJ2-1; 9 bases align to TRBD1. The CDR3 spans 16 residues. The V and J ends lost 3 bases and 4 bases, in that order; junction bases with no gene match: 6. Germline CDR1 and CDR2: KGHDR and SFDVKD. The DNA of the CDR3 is TGTGCCACCAGTGATCCCGGGGACAGGGTGTACAATGAGCAGTTCTTC. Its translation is CATSDPGDRVYNEQFF.

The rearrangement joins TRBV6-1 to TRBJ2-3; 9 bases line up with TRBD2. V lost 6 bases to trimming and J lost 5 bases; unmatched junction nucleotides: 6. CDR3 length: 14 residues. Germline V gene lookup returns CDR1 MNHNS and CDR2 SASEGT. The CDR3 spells CASRAGGAGDTQYF. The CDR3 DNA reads TGTGCCAGCAGGGCGGGGGGGGCTGGAGATACGCAGTATTTT.

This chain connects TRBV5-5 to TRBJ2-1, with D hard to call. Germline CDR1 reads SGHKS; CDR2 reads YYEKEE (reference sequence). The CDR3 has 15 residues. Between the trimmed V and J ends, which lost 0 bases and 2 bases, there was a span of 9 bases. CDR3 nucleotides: TGTGCCAGCAGCTTGGCCTTGACCGCCTACAATGAGCAGTTCTTC. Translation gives CASSLALTAYNEQFF.

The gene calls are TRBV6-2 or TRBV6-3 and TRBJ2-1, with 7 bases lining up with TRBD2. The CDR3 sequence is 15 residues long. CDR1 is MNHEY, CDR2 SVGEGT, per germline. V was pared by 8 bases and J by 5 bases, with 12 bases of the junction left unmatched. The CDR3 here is CASGLRGGADNEQFF. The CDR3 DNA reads TGTGCCAGCGGGTTGCGGGGAGGGGCTGACAATGAGCAGTTCTTC.

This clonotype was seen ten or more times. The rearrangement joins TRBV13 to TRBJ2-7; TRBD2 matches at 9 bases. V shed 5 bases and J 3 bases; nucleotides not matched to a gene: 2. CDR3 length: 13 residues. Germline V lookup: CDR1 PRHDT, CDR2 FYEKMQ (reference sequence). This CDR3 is CASSGSGSYEQYF. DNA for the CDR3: TGTGCCAGCAGCGGTAGCGGGAGCTACGAGCAGTACTTC.